This T cell receptor (beta chain) stems from a study of human T cells and chemical hapten exposure (dated by TCRdb to 2020 to 2022). Background on the whole study: Libraries were combined into a pool for sequencing, and differences in TCR yield between samples came mainly from small differences in library volumes within the pool. From each blood RNA sample, both TCR alpha and TCR beta chains were sequenced. The study tracked peripheral blood TCR repertoire changes in vivo during primary and secondary sensitization to the hapten diphenylcyclopropenone (DPC) in alopecia patients. Overall results and qualifications from the work: DPC sensitization did not change how many TCRs were above 1 in 1000 frequency, and no evidence was found of alterations in global repertoire structure. After repeated subsampling, changes were observed in the strength of the expansion versus patch-test correlation and in the threshold at which the correlation became significant.

Libraries came from 5' RACE. The sample was run on an Illumina MiSeq. During library preparation, unique molecular identifiers were attached to individual cDNA molecules so that TCRs could be counted quantitatively and reproducibly. In the original analysis: The median number of TCRs per sample was roughly 94,000, ranging from about 20,000 to 700,000. The Decombinator software suite was used to annotate V, J and CDR3 in the TCR reads. For PS versus PT1 abundance plots, all samples were subsampled to the same number of TCRs (28,000). Expanded TCRs were defined as absent before sensitization and observed at least eight times at the 2-week time point. Starting from the raw public reads, TCRdb applied fastp trimming at Q25, assembled clones with MiXCR and retained in-frame beta chains. For every CDR3 protein sequence, its rows merge into one entry that carries the most common genes and DNA. The V and J calls were determined by TCRdb, not by the authors. The sample has tens of thousands of distinct CDR3 sequences on record, less than 20% of them singletons. The ten biggest clones cover about 6.8% of the sample.

Total RNA was extracted from unfractionated whole blood that had been collected in Tempus Blood RNA tubes. A few healthy volunteers acted as controls for TCR sequencing and had blood drawn at day 0, 2 weeks and 6 weeks. The table lists this clonotype with a few counts. Its binding antigen is unknown. No clone much larger than this one lies a single base away; base qualities are absent. V gives up 5 bases and J gives up 1 base, and the segment between their germline ends measures 8 bases. From cysteine to phenylalanine, the CDR3 is 12 amino acids long. Only the CDR3 region is kept as DNA, spanning 36 bases read in frame from base 1. For CDR1 and CDR2, the germline V gene (reference sequence) lists DFQATT and SNEGSKA.

The source of this sequence is a female donor in good health. The chain is made from TRBV20-1 and TRBJ1-1, with the D gene not confidently named. This receptor carries the CDR3 CSADRGNTEAFF. The DNA reads as follows: TGCAGTGCTGACCGGGGGAACACTGAAGCTTTCTTT.